One sample yielded the 3 T cell receptor beta chains listed below, sequenced in a study of blood T cell repertoires in COVID-19. Measured with immunoSEQ multiplex PCR; TCRdb has only the in-frame clones, and not every one. This table has about 100,000 clones, roughly 90% appearing once. Specimen: peripheral blood. These receptors all stem from a human donor with active COVID-19. The donor label of this sample is uncertain.

Only one count was recorded for this clone. V is TRBV14 and J is TRBJ2-1; 7 nucleotides agree with TRBD1. The CDR3 length is 17 residues. V shed 2 bases, J shed 6 bases, and the junction held 13 bases outside the gene matches. Germline V gene lookup returns CDR1 SGHDN and CDR2 FVKESK. The CDR3 nucleotides read TGTGCCAGCAGCCAATACGCAGGTCGGACAGGTTCCAATGAGCAGTTCTTC. Protein sequence: CASSQYAGRTGSNEQFF.

The J gene is TRBJ2-3, the V gene TRBV29-1; TRBD1 matches 7 bases. Germline V gene sequence: CDR1 SQVTM, CDR2 ANQGSEA. With V trimmed by 4 bases and J by 3 bases, 1 base remained unmatched. This CDR3 spans 12 amino acids. The CDR3, as DNA: TGCAGCGTTGCAGGGGGTACAGATACGCAGTATTTT. Amino acid sequence: CSVAGGTDTQYF.

The V gene is TRBV7-9, the J gene TRBJ1-1, with D perhaps matching TRBD1 (6 bases). The CDR3 is 14 residues long. The germline V gene has CDR1 SEHNR and CDR2 FQNEAQ (reference sequence). Deletions cut 5 bases from V and 0 bases from J, with 10 bases between. Written as DNA, the CDR3 is TGTGCCAGCAGCGGACACAGGGTGAACACTGAAGCTTTCTTT. Protein: CASSGHRVNTEAFF. The whole variable domain, remainder taken from reference TRBV7-9 and TRBJ1-1, is DTGVSQNPRHKITKRGQNVTFRCDPISEHNRLYWYRQTLGQGPEFLTYFQNEAQLEKSRLLSDRFSAERPKGSFSTLEIQRTEQGDSAMYLCASSGHRVNTEAFFGQGTRLTVV.